Listed below are T cell receptor beta chains from one sample, sequenced in a study of shared clonotypes between healthy human individuals. The repertoire was sequenced with immunoSEQ multiplex PCR; TCRdb's copy has only in-frame clones and lacks some. The sample records about 360,000 clones, over 70% being singletons. Sequenced: memory CD4+ T cells sorted from blood. The receptors come from a man aged 25-40 years in good health. The conserved cysteine and the conserved F or W are not part of the CDR3 here. The D gene is left open where the match is weak.

j_call d_call v_call cdr3_aa
TRBJ2-7 - TRBV6-5 ASGSSAYEQY
TRBJ1-1 TRBD1 TRBV5-1 ASSSGQLNTEAF
TRBJ1-1 TRBD1 TRBV15 ATSRAGGVTEAF
TRBJ2-1 TRBD2 TRBV29-1 SVLGLADEQF
TRBJ1-3 - TRBV6-1 ASSVEISGNTIY
TRBJ2-1 - TRBV6-1 ASSEEARQRSSYNEQF
TRBJ2-3 - TRBV5-4 ASSPGGDTGGTDTQY
TRBJ2-5 TRBD1 TRBV9 ASSYSQGVLETQY
TRBJ2-6 - TRBV5-6 ASSIRVSGANVLT
TRBJ1-2 TRBD1 TRBV15 ATSRGTGGAYGYT
TRBJ2-7 TRBD2 TRBV28 ASSLLAGHYEQY
TRBJ1-1 TRBD1 TRBV7-8 ASSLKEGATEAF
TRBJ1-1 - TRBV10-2 ASNRGELFEAF
TRBJ2-3 TRBD2 TRBV5-1 ASSPQTSGMSDTQY